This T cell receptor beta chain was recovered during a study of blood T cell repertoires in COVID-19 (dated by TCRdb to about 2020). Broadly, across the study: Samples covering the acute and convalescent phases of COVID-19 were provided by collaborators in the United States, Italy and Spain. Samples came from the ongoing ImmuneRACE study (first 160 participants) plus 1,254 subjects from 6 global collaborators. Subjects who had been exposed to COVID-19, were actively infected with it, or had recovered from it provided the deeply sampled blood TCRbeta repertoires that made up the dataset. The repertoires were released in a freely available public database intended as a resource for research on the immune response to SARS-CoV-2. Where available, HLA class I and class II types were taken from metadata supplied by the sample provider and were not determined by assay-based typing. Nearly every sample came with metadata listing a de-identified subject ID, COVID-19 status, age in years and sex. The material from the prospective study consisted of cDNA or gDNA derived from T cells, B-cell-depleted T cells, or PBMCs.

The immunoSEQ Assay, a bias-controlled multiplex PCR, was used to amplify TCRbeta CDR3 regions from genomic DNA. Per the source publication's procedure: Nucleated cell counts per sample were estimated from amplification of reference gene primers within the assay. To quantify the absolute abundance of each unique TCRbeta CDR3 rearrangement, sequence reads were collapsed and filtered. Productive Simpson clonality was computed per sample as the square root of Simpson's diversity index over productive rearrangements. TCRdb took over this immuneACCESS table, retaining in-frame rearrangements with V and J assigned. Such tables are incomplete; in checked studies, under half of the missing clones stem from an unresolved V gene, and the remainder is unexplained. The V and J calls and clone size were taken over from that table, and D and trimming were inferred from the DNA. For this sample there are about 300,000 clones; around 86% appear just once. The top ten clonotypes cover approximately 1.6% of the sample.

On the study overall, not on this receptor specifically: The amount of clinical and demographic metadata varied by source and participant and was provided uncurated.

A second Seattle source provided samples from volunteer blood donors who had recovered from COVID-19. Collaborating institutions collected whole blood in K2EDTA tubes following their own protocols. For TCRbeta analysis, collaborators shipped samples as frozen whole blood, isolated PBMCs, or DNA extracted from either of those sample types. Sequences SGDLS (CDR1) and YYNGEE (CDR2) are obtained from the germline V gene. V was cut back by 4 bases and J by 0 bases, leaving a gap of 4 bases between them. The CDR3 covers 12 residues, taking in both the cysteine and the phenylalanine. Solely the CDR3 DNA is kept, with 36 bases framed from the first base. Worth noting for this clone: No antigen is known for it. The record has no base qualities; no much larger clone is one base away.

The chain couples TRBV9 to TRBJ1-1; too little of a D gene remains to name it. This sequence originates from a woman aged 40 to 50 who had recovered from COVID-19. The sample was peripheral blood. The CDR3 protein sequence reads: CASSPLNTEAFF. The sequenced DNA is TGTGCCAGCAGCCCCTTGAACACTGAAGCTTTCTTT.